This T cell receptor beta chain originates from a study of cytomegalovirus exposure and HLA in healthy donors. The overall study: Unique TCRs from HLA-typed donors, about 78 million of them, were held in an early data release. Study-wide points: One variant, a missense change in DCLRE1C, was linked in a later analysis to TCR beta V- and J-gene trimming. Earlier analysis looked at TCR beta V segments, and most were productive about 87% or about 30% of the time.

Germline CDR1 KGHSH, CDR2 LQKENI. CDR3 length: 13 amino acids. The V end lost 0 bases, the J end lost 5 bases, and 5 bases lay between the germline ends. Both 60 Vbeta primers and 13 Jbeta primers went into the PCR. Data came from immunoSEQ multiplex PCR; TCRdb stores just in-frame clones and leaves some out. This sample yields nearly 200,000 clones, of which 70% to 85% are seen a single time; roughly 0.095% belongs to the top ten. As to this clone: Its antigen is currently unknown.

The J gene is TRBJ2-1, the V gene TRBV18; unclear D gene. Input material: PBMCs. This sequence originates from a boy younger than 10 in good health and CMV-seronegative. The DNA of the CDR3 is TGTGCCAGCTCACCACCTTCTAACAATGAGCAGTTCTTC. It translates to CASSPPSNNEQFF.